Below, 26 T cell receptor beta chains from the same sample are listed, as sequenced in a study of T cells in tuberculosis. The protocol was immunoSEQ multiplex PCR, while the TCRdb copy is restricted to in-frame clones and leaves out a portion. The sample has approximately 88,000 clones, approximately 91% seen once; the top ten hold 1.5% to 2%. Sorting used thawed, overnight-rested PBMC stained with anti-CD3, a viability dye and GMM-loaded CD1B tetramer. The lipid loaded on the CD1B tetramers was C32 glucose monomycolate from Rhodococcus equi. The sequenced sample was CD1b-GMM tetramer-negative cells sorted from PBMCs. These receptors all stem from an adult woman with latent tuberculosis.

The chain links TRBV6-4 to TRBJ1-2; D might be TRBD1 (6 bases). The V and J ends lost 0 bases and 7 bases respectively, with 9 bases between them. There are 13 residues in the CDR3. Germline V gene lookup returns CDR1 MRHNA and CDR2 SNTAGT. For the CDR3, the DNA is TGTGCCAGCAGTGACTCCACAGGGTCTGGCTACACCTTC. Residues: CASSDSTGSGYTF.

The J gene is TRBJ2-2, the V gene TRBV27; TRBD2 aligns across 10 bases. CDR3 length equals 15 residues. Trimming cost V 6 bases and J 6 bases; bases outside gene matches: 7. Germline CDR1 is MNHEY and CDR2 is SMNVEV (reference sequence). CDR3 in amino acids: CASRPSGGPSGELFF. The CDR3 coding sequence is TGTGCCAGCAGGCCTAGCGGGGGTCCTTCCGGGGAGCTGTTTTTT.

This clone was recorded once. The chain has TRBV6-5 and TRBJ2-3; 7 bases map to TRBD2. V dropped 0 bases and J dropped 1; count of bases not matched to a gene: 4. Germline V lookup: CDR1 MNHEY, CDR2 SVGAGI. The CDR3 loop spans 16 amino acids. The CDR3 DNA sequence: TGTGCCAGCAGTTACTCTACTAGCGAGGGCACAGATACGCAGTATTTT. Translated: CASSYSTSEGTDTQYF.

The chain carries TRBV2 and TRBJ2-3; 9 bases line up with TRBD2. The CDR3 loop spans 16 amino acids. Looked up from germline, CDR1 is SNHLY and CDR2 is FYNNEI. J lost 5 bases, V lost 3 bases, and 9 bases had no gene match. The CDR3 loop reads CASSEAAGGLRDTQYF. The CDR3 bases are TGTGCCAGCAGTGAGGCGGCGGGGGGGCTGAGAGATACGCAGTATTTT. Full variable domain (rest looked up from reference TRBV2 and TRBJ2-3): EPEVTQTPSHQVTQMGQEVILRCVPISNHLYFYWYRQILGQKVEFLVSFYNNEISEKSEIFDDQFSVERPDGSNFTLKIRSTKLEDSAMYFCASSEAAGGLRDTQYFGPGTRLTVL.

The chain carries TRBV12-5 and TRBJ1-5; D remains ambiguous. The CDR3 totals 15 residues. V lost 9 bases, J lost 0 bases, and 15 bases lay in between. Germline V CDR1 and CDR2: LGHNT, FRNRAP. CDR3 nucleotides: TGTGCTAGCATGAGAGGCCCTTATAGCAATCAGCCCCAGCATTTT. Translation gives CASMRGPYSNQPQHF.

This clone was counted only a few times. The rearrangement uses TRBV27 and TRBJ2-1, with TRBD2 identical over 7 bases. The V segment lost 6 bases and the J segment 10 bases; nucleotides outside the gene matches: 6. Germline V gene lookup returns CDR1 MNHEY and CDR2 SMNVEV (reference sequence). This CDR3 has 12 amino acids. The CDR3 loop is CASSFFSGEQFF. The CDR3, as DNA: TGTGCCAGCAGCTTCTTTAGCGGGGAGCAGTTCTTC.

The rearrangement joins TRBV6-1 to TRBJ2-5; no definite D call. This CDR3 is 13 amino acids long. The germline V gene encodes CDR1 MNHNS and CDR2 SASEGT. Trimming shortened V by 3 bases and J by 9 bases, and 14 bases separated the two germline ends. The CDR3 coding sequence is TGTGCCAGCAGTGACAGAGGTAGCTTGGCCCAGTACTTC. Translation gives CASSDRGSLAQYF.

The chain is built from TRBV9 and TRBJ2-3; D call uncertain. The V end was cut by 7 bases, the J end by 2 bases, with 8 bases between. The CDR3 totals 12 residues. CDR1 and CDR2 (germline): SGDLS, YYNGEE. CDR3 DNA sequence: TGTGCCAGCGAGAAGTACACAGATACGCAGTATTTT. This encodes CASEKYTDTQYF. The full variable domain, in which reference TRBV9 and TRBJ2-3 provide the parts outside the CDR3, is DSGVTQTPKHLITATGQRVTLRCSPRSGDLSVYWYQQSLDQGLQFLIQYYNGEERAKGNILERFSAQQFPDLHSELNLSSLELGDSALYFCASEKYTDTQYFGPGTRLTVL.

CDR3 sequence (DNA): TGTGCCAGCAGTAAGACAGGGGGGATCACTGAAGCTTTCTTT. Amino acids: CASSKTGGITEAFF. The rearrangement joins TRBV28 to TRBJ1-1, with 9 bases fitting TRBD1. The CDR3 covers 14 residues. In germline, CDR1 is MDHEN, CDR2 SYDVKM. Trimming removed 5 bases from V and 4 bases from J; junction bases left unmatched: 5.

This sequence joins TRBV4-1 and TRBJ2-1; D is unclear. V lost 0 bases to trimming and J lost 6 bases, with 3 bases between them. Germline assignment: CDR1 MGHRA and CDR2 YSYEKL. This CDR3 has 12 amino acids. The CDR3 bases are TGCGCCAGCAGCCAAGATAGCAATGAGCAGTTCTTC. It specifies CASSQDSNEQFF.

The V gene is TRBV5-4, the J gene TRBJ2-2, with D perhaps matching TRBD1 (6 bases). The CDR3 spans 13 residues. Germline values: CDR1 SGHNT, CDR2 YYREEE (reference sequence). With 0 bases removed from V and 6 bases from J, the gap between germline ends came to 6 bases. The CDR3 reads CASSLEGAGELFF. CDR3 in DNA: TGTGCCAGCAGCTTGGAGGGGGCCGGGGAGCTGTTTTTT.

This clone was found once. The chain recombines TRBV19 with TRBJ2-6; 8 bases align to TRBD1. CDR1 is LNHDA and CDR2 is SQIVND in the germline V gene (reference sequence). V was pared by 7 bases and J by 3 bases, with 5 bases of the junction left unmatched. The CDR3 totals 15 residues. CDR3 sequence: CASNQGAFGANVLTF. CDR3 sequence (DNA): TGTGCCAGTAACCAGGGGGCTTTTGGGGCCAACGTCCTGACTTTC.

This sequence joins TRBV7-3 and TRBJ2-1; D is perhaps TRBD1 (5 bases). Germline V gene sequence: CDR1 SGHTA, CDR2 FQGTGA. There are 13 residues in the CDR3. V lost 4 bases and J 8 bases, leaving 12 bases between the germline ends. Written as DNA, the CDR3 is TGTGCCAGCAGCTCTCAAACCAGGGATGAGCAGTTCTTC. As protein: CASSSQTRDEQFF.

The chain employs TRBV5-1 and TRBJ1-2; 7 bases align to TRBD1. Germline V gives CDR1 SGHRS, CDR2 YFSETQ. V lost 2 bases and J lost 8; bases outside the gene matches: 6. The CDR3 has 13 amino acids. This CDR3 is CASSFTGVGGYTF. DNA of the CDR3: TGCGCCAGCAGCTTCACAGGGGTCGGCGGCTACACCTTC.

This clone was seen just once. The rearrangement uses TRBV4-3 and TRBJ1-2; 8 nucleotides agree with TRBD1. Germline values: CDR1 LGHNA, CDR2 YSLEER. J gave up 5 bases and V 4 bases, and 3 bases lay outside the gene matches. The CDR3 runs to 13 residues. In DNA, the CDR3 is TGCGCCAGCAGCCGAACAGGGGGATATGGCTACACCTTC. This codes for CASSRTGGYGYTF.

Only a few counts were recorded for this clone. This rearrangement joins TRBV6-1 to TRBJ2-7, with a weak D call TRBD1 (6 bases). Per germline, CDR1 MNHNS and CDR2 SASEGT. CDR3 size: 15 residues. V was shortened by 0 bases and J by 2 bases, with 11 bases between the two germline ends. The DNA of the CDR3 is TGTGCCAGCAGTGAAGCGGGGGCAGCCACCTACGAGCAGTACTTC. It yields the protein CASSEAGAATYEQYF.

The gene calls are TRBV14 and TRBJ2-1; TRBD1 matches at 10 bases. The length of the CDR3 is 14 residues. Trimming removed 4 bases from V and 8 bases from J; junction bases left unmatched: 5. Germline V gene data show CDR1 as SGHDN and CDR2 as FVKESK. The CDR3 DNA sequence: TGTGCCAGCAGCCTCCGGGACAGGGGCCATGAGCAGTTCTTC. Amino acids: CASSLRDRGHEQFF.

The sample holds one count of this clone. The chain employs TRBV5-1 and TRBJ1-3, with a possible D match to TRBD1 (5 bases). There are 15 residues in the CDR3. Germline values: CDR1 SGHRS, CDR2 YFSETQ. Trimming stripped 2 bases from V and 0 bases from J, with 9 bases between. CDR3 protein: CASSFGGDSGNTIYF. The DNA for the CDR3 is TGCGCCAGCAGCTTCGGAGGGGACTCTGGAAACACCATATATTTT. The full variable domain, in which reference TRBV5-1 and TRBJ1-3 provide the parts outside the CDR3, is KAGVTQTPRYLIKTRGQQVTLSCSPISGHRSVSWYQQTPGQGLQFLFEYFSETQRNKGNFPGRFSGRQFSNSRSEMNVSTLELGDSALYLCASSFGGDSGNTIYFGEGSWLTVV.

The J gene is TRBJ1-2, the V gene TRBV19; TRBD1 matches 7 bases. In germline, CDR1 is LNHDA, CDR2 SQIVND (reference sequence). This CDR3 comprises 14 residues. With V trimmed by 0 bases and J by 2 bases, 0 bases remained unmatched. The CDR3 here is CASSIEQGNYGYTF. CDR3 sequence (DNA): TGTGCCAGTAGTATAGAACAGGGGAACTATGGCTACACCTTC. Based on the CDR3 plus reference TRBV19 and TRBJ1-2, the full variable domain is DGGITQSPKYLFRKEGQNVTLSCEQNLNHDAMYWYRQDPGQGLRLIYYSQIVNDFQKGDIAEGYSVSREKKESFPLTVTSAQKNPTAFYLCASSIEQGNYGYTFGSGTRLTVV.

The chain combines TRBV6-5 with TRBJ2-5; 9 bases align to TRBD1. V was pared by 6 bases and J by 7 bases, with 9 bases of the junction left unmatched. Germline lookup yields CDR1 MNHEY and CDR2 SVGAGI. The CDR3 sequence is 14 residues long. DNA for the CDR3: TGTGCCAGCAGGGACACAGGGGGCAGCGGGACCCAGTACTTC. It yields the protein CASRDTGGSGTQYF.

The genes are TRBV6-5 and TRBJ1-3; D is unresolved. The CDR3 spans 15 residues. Trimming removed 6 bases at V and 0 bases at J, with 12 bases between. Germline V gene lookup returns CDR1 MNHEY and CDR2 SVGAGI. DNA for the CDR3: TGTGCCAGCAGGACGGGTCCCCCCTCTGGAAACACCATATATTTT. It is translated as CASRTGPPSGNTIYF.

The CDR3 protein is CASSQDGGWRETQYF. The CDR3 region has the DNA TGCGCCAGCAGCCAAGACGGCGGGTGGAGAGAGACCCAGTACTTC. The chain recombines TRBV4-1 with TRBJ2-5, with a weak D call TRBD2 (5 bases). Germline assignment: CDR1 MGHRA and CDR2 YSYEKL. The CDR3 length is 15 residues. The V end was cut by 0 bases, the J end by 4 bases, with 12 bases between.

The chain links TRBV5-1 to TRBJ2-1, with 9 bases lining up with TRBD1. The germline V gene has CDR1 SGHRS and CDR2 YFSETQ. The CDR3 is 17 amino acids. J gave up 8 bases and V 0 bases, and 12 bases lay outside the gene matches. DNA for the CDR3: TGCGCCAGCAGCTTGGACTCCCCCGGGACAGGGTCTCATGAGCAGTTCTTC. Residues: CASSLDSPGTGSHEQFF. Full variable domain (remainder filled in from reference TRBV5-1 and TRBJ2-1): KAGVTQTPRYLIKTRGQQVTLSCSPISGHRSVSWYQQTPGQGLQFLFEYFSETQRNKGNFPGRFSGRQFSNSRSEMNVSTLELGDSALYLCASSLDSPGTGSHEQFFGPGTRLTVL.

A single count supports this clone. V usage is TRBV7-9 and J usage is TRBJ2-5; 10 bases agree with TRBD1. The trim removed 5 bases at V and 5 bases at J, leaving 5 bases unmatched. The CDR3 sequence is 14 residues long. Germline assignment: CDR1 SEHNR and CDR2 FQNEAQ (reference sequence). CDR3 loop: CASSTDRGRETQYF. The DNA for the CDR3 is TGTGCCAGCAGCACGGACAGGGGGAGGGAGACCCAGTACTTC.

V usage is TRBV2 and J usage is TRBJ2-1; 8 bases fit TRBD2. The CDR3 has 15 residues. The germline gives CDR1 SNHLY, CDR2 FYNNEI. Germline trimming cut 3 bases from V and 9 bases from J; bases unmatched to any gene: 10. Here the CDR3 DNA reads TGTGCCAGCAGTGACTTGGGACTAGGGGTCTCTGAGCAGTTCTTC. Protein product: CASSDLGLGVSEQFF.

This sequence joins TRBV4-1 and TRBJ2-5; 8 nucleotides agree with TRBD2. The CDR3 spans 16 residues. V was pared by 5 bases and J by 2 bases, with 10 bases of the junction left unmatched. The germline V gene encodes CDR1 MGHRA and CDR2 YSYEKL. CDR3 in amino acids: CASSKIGSGRQETQYF. Here the CDR3 DNA reads TGCGCCAGCAGCAAGATCGGGAGCGGGAGACAAGAGACCCAGTACTTC.